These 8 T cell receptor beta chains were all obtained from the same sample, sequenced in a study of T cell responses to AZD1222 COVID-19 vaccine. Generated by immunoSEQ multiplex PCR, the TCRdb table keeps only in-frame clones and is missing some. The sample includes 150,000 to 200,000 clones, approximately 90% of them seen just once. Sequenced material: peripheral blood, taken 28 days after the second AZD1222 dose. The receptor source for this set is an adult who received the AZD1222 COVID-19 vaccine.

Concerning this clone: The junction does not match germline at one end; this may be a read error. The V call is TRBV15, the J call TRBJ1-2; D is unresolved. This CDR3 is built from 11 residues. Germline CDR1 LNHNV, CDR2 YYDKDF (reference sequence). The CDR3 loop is CATSTKYGYTF. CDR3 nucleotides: TGTGCCACCAGCACTAAATATGGCTACACCTTC.

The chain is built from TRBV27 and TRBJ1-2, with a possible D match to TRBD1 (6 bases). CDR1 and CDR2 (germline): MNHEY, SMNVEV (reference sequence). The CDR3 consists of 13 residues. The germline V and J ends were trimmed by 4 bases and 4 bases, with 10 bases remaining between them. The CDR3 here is CASSSRDTYGYTF. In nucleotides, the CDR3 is TGTGCCAGCAGTTCCCGGGACACCTATGGCTACACCTTC.

CDR3 loop: CASSVQGQNTEAFF. The CDR3 DNA reads as TGTGCCAGCAGCGTACAAGGGCAGAACACTGAAGCTTTCTTT. V and J are TRBV9 and TRBJ1-1, with D unclear. Germline CDR1 and CDR2: SGDLS and YYNGEE. V was cut by 1 base and J by 1 base, with 8 bases left in between. The CDR3 covers 14 residues. Filled out from reference TRBV9 and TRBJ1-1, the complete variable domain reads DSGVTQTPKHLITATGQRVTLRCSPRSGDLSVYWYQQSLDQGLQFLIQYYNGEERAKGNILERFSAQQFPDLHSELNLSSLELGDSALYFCASSVQGQNTEAFFGQGTRLTVV.

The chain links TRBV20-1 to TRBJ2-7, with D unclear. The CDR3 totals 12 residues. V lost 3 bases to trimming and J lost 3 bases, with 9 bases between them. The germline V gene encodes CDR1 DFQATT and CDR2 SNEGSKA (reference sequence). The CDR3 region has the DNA TGCAGTGCTAGTCGTTCCTACTACGAGCAGTACTTC. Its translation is CSASRSYYEQYF.

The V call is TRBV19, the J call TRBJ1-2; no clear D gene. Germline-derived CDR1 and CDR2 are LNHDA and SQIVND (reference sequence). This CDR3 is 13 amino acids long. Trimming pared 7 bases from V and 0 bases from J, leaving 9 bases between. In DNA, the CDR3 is TGTGCCAGTACAGCTACCCCTAACTATGGCTACACCTTC. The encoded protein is CASTATPNYGYTF.

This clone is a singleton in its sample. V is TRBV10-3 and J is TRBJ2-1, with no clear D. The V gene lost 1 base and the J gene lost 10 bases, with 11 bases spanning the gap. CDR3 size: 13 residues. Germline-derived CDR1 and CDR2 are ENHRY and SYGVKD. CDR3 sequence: CAISELQEQEQFF. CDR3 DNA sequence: TGTGCCATCAGTGAGTTACAAGAACAGGAGCAGTTCTTC.

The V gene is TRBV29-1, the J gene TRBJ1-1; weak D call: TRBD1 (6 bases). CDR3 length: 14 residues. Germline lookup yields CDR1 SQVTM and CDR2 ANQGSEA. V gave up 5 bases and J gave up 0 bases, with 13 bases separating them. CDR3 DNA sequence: TGCAGCGTTCGACAGGCCCCCTTGAACACTGAAGCTTTCTTT. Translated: CSVRQAPLNTEAFF.

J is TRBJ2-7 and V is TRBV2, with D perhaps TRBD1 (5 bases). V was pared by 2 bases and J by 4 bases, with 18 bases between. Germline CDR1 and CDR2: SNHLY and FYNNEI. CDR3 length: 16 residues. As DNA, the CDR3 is TGTGCCAGCAGTGAATCAAGAGACCAGGGTTCATACGAGCAGTACTTC. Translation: CASSESRDQGSYEQYF.